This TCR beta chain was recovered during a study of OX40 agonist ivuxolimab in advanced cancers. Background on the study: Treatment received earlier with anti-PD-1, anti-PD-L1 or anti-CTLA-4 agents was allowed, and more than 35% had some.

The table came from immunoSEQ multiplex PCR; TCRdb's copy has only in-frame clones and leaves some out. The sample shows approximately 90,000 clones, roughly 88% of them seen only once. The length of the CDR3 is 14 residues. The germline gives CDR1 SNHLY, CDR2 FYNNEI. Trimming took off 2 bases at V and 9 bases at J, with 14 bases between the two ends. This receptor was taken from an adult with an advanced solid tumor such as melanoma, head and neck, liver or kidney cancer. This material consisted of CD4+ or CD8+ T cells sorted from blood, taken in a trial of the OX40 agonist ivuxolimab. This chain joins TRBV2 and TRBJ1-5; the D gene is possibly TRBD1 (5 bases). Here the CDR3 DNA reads TGTGCCAGCAGTGAATGGGGACCCCCGGGGCCCCAGCATTTT. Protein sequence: CASSEWGPPGPQHF.